The T cell receptor (beta chain) described here comes from a study of beta chain features in type 1 diabetes. On this clone itself: What it binds is unknown. An end of the junction differs from the germline gene, which may be a read error.

Notes on the study in general: Patients and controls would share equally any PCR tilt toward shorter templates. Across all four CD4+ subsets, people with type 1 diabetes showed modestly shorter TCRB CDR3s. Patients' naive, central memory and Treg TCRB repertoires seemed closer to one another than those of healthy donors.

Expressed TCRB transcripts were sequenced, since all the RNA that had been isolated was reverse transcribed. Profiled with immunoSEQ multiplex PCR; TCRdb holds only in-frame clones, not every one. The table has 25,000 to 30,000 clones, about two thirds seen once. The source of this sequence is a woman in her thirties with type 1 diabetes. Sample: Tregs from blood.

The CDR3 sequence: CTSSQEGAGRYEQYF. The CDR3 coding sequence is TGCACCAGCAGTCAAGAAGGGGCAGGTCGGTACGAGCAGTACTTC. V is TRBV23-1 and J is TRBJ2-7; a possible D gene is TRBD1 (5 bases). TRBV23-1 is assigned to the ORF class and has an uncertain function. This CDR3 spans 15 amino acids.